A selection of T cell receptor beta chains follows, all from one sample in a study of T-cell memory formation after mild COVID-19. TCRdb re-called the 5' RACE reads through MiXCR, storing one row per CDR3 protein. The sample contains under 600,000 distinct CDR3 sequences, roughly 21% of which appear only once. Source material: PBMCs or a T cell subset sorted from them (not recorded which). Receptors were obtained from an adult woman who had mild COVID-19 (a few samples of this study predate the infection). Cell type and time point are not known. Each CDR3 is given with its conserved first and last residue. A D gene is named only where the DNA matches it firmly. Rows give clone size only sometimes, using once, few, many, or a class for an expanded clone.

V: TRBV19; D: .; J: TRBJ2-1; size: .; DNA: TGTGCCAGTAGTATTAGCCGAACCAATGAGCAGTTCTTC; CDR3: CASSISRTNEQFF
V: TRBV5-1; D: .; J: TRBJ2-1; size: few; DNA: TGCGCCAGCAGCTTGGCCTCTAAAAGCGGACTTTACAATGAGCAGTTCTTC; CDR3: CASSLASKSGLYNEQFF
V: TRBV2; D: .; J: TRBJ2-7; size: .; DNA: TGTGCCAGCAAGCCAGGGAATAGGTACGAGCAGTACTTC; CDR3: CASKPGNRYEQYF
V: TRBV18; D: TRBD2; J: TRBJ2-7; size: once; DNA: TGTGCCAGCACGGCGACGGGGGGGCGGTACGAGCAGTACTTC; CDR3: CASTATGGRYEQYF
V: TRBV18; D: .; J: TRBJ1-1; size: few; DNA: TGTGCCAGCTCACCAGGGGGACACGCTGAAGCTTTCTTT; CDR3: CASSPGGHAEAFF
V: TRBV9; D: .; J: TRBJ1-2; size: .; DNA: TGTGCCAGCAGCGTAGGGGGCCCAGCCTACACCTTC; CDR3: CASSVGGPAYTF
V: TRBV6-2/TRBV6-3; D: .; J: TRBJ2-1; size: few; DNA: TGTGCCAGCAGTTACGGGGAGGACGAGAGCTCCTACAATGAGCAGTTCTTC; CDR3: CASSYGEDESSYNEQFF
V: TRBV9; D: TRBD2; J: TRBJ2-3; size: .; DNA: TGTGCCAGCAGCGTGACTAGCGGGGGCTCCATTAGCACAGATACGCAGTATTTT; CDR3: CASSVTSGGSISTDTQYF
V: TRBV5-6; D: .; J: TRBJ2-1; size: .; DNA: TGTGCCAGCAGCTGGGGCAGCTATGAGCAGTTCTTC; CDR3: CASSWGSYEQFF
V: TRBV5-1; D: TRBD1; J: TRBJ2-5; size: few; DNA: TGCGCCAGCAGACGGGACAGTGATCCTTGGACCCAGTACTTC; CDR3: CASRRDSDPWTQYF
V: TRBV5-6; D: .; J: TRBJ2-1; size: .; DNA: TGTGCCAGCGTCCCGGGCCCAGGGTTTGTCTATGAGCAGTTCTTC; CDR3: CASVPGPGFVYEQFF
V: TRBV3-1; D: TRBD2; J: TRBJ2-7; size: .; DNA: TGTGCCAGCAGCCTAGCGGGGGGGCGTTTTTACGAGCAGTACTTC; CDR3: CASSLAGGRFYEQYF
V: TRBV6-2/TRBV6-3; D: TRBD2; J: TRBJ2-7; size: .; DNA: TGTGCCAGCACCCTTGTTAGCGGGAGCTACGAGCAGTACTTC; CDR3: CASTLVSGSYEQYF
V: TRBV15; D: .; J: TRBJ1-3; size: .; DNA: TGTGCCACCAGCAGGGGAACCCCCGGGACACTCTCTGGAAACACCATATATTTT; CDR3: CATSRGTPGTLSGNTIYF
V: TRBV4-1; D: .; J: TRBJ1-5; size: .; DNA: TGCGCCAGCAGCAAAGGACCCCTAAATAGCAATCAGCCCCAGCATTTT; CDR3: CASSKGPLNSNQPQHF
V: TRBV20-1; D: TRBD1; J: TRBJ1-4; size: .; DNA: TGCAGTGCCCCAACCCCGGGACAGGGCCGCAAACTGTTTTTT; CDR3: CSAPTPGQGRKLFF
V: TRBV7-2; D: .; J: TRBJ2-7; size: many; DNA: TGTGCCAGCAGCCCGGGTGTCTCCTACGAGCAGTACTTC; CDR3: CASSPGVSYEQYF
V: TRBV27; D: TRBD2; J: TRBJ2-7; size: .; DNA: TGTGCCAGCAGTTCGGGACTAGCGGGAGTCCACGAGCAGTACTTC; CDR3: CASSSGLAGVHEQYF
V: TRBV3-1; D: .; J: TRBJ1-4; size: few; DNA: TGTGCCAGCAGCCCGGGAGGGTTTGGGCAGGAAAGACTGTTTTTT; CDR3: CASSPGGFGQERLFF
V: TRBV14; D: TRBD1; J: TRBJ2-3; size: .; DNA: TGTGCCAGCAGCCGCCTGGGACAGGCAATCACAGATACGCAGTATTTT; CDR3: CASSRLGQAITDTQYF
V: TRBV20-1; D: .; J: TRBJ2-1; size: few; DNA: TGCAGTGCGAGTGGGGCCCGCAATGAGCAGTTCTTC; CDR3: CSASGARNEQFF
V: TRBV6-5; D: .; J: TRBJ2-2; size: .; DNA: TGTGCCAGCAGCTGGAAAGCCGGGGAGCTGTTTTTT; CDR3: CASSWKAGELFF
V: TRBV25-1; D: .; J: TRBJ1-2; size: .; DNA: TGTGCCAGCAGTGATCGGTATCTCTATGGCTACACCTTC; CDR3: CASSDRYLYGYTF
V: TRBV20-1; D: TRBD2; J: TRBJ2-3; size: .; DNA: TGCAGTGCTCCGGGACTAGCGAGCACAGATACGCAGTATTTT; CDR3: CSAPGLASTDTQYF
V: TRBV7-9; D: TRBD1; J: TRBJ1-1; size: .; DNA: TGTGCCAGCAGCTCCAGGGACAGGGGGGAGCCTGAAGCTTTCTTT; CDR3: CASSSRDRGEPEAFF
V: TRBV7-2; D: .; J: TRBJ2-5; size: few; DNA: TGTGCCAGCAGCTTGACCCCAGGGGAGACCCAGTACTTC; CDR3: CASSLTPGETQYF
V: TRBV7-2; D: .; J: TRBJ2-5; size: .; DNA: TGTGCCAGCAGCTTTAGCTTCGAGACCCAGTACTTC; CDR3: CASSFSFETQYF
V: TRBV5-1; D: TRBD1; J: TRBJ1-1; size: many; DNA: TGCGCCAGCAGCCCCAGGGGGGACACTGAAGCTTTCTTT; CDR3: CASSPRGDTEAFF
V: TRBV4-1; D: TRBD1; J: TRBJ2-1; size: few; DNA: TGCGCCAGCAGCCAAGTACCGGGACAGGGGTCCTACAATGAGCAGTTCTTC; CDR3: CASSQVPGQGSYNEQFF
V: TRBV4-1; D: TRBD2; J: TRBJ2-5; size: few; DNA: TGCGCCAGCAGCCAGGCTAGCGGGGGGGCCGGTGAGACCCAGTACTTC; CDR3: CASSQASGGAGETQYF
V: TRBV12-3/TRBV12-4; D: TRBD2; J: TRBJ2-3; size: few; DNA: TGTGCCAGCAGTCCTATCTTGATAGCGGGAGCGACAGATACGCAGTATTTT; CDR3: CASSPILIAGATDTQYF
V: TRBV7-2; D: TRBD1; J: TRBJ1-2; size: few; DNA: TGTGCCAGCAGCCTCGCCGCCGGGACAGGGAATGGCTACACCTTC; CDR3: CASSLAAGTGNGYTF
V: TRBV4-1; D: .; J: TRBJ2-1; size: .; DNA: TGCGCCAGCACCCGAGGGGGGGAATACAATGAGCAGTTCTTC; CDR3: CASTRGGEYNEQFF
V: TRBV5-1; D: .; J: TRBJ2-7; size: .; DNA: TGCGCCAGCAGCTTGGGGCCCGGTGATCGCGGAGCCTACGAGCAGTACTTC; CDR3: CASSLGPGDRGAYEQYF
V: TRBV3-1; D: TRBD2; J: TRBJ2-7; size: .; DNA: TGTGCCAGCAGCCCGCGACCGGGGGGGGAGCAGTACTTC; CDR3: CASSPRPGGEQYF
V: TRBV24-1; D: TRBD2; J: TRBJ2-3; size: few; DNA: TGTGCCACCAGTGACCCACTAGCGGGAAGCACAGATACGCAGTATTTT; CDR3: CATSDPLAGSTDTQYF
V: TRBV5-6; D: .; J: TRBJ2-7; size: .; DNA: TGTGCCAGCAGCTTGACCTTGAGGACGCGCACTCGCTACGAGCAGTACTTC; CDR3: CASSLTLRTRTRYEQYF
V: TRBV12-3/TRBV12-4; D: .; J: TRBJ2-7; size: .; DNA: TGTGCCAGCAGCGCGGGACTGAGCTCCTACGAGCAGTACTTC; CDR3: CASSAGLSSYEQYF
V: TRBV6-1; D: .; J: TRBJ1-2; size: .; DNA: TGTGCCAGCAGTGATGGGTCGTTGGAAGGCTACACCTTC; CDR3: CASSDGSLEGYTF
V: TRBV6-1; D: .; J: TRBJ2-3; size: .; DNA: TGTGCCAGCAGGGAAGGAGTTAGGTCAGATACGCAGTATTTT; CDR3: CASREGVRSDTQYF
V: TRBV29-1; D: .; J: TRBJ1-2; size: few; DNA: TGCAGCGTTGAAGAGCCGCCGTTTCGGACCGTATACTATGGCTACACCTTC; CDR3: CSVEEPPFRTVYYGYTF
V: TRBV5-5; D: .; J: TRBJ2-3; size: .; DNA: TGTGCCAGCAGCATACTCACAGATACGCAGTATTTT; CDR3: CASSILTDTQYF
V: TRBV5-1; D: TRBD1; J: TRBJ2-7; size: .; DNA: TGCGCCAGCAGCCCCTCCAGGACAGGAACCTACGAGCAGTACTTC; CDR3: CASSPSRTGTYEQYF
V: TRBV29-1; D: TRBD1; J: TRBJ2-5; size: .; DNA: TGCAGCGTCAGGGGGCGTTATGAGACCCAGTACTTC; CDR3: CSVRGRYETQYF
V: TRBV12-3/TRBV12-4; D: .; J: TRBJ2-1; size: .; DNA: TGTGCCAGCAGTTTAGCTGAGTATGAGCAGTTCTTC; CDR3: CASSLAEYEQFF
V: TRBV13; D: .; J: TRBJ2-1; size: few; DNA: TGTGCCAGCAGCTTAGTCCAGCGGAATGAGCAGTTCTTC; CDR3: CASSLVQRNEQFF
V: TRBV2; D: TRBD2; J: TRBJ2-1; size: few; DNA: TGTGCCAGCAAGACTAGCGGCTTCTACAATGAGCAGTTCTTC; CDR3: CASKTSGFYNEQFF
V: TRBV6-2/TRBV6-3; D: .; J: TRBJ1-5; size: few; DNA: TGTGCCAGCAGAGCCGGACGGACATACAATCAGCCCCAGCATTTT; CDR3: CASRAGRTYNQPQHF
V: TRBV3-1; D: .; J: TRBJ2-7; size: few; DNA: TGTGCCAGCAGCCAAGTATCGAGACTAGAAGCCGAGCAGTACTTC; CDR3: CASSQVSRLEAEQYF
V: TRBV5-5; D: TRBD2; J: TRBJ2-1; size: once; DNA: TGTGCCAGCAGCTTGGTCTGGCGGGGGGAAGTCTACAATGAGCAGTTCTTC; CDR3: CASSLVWRGEVYNEQFF
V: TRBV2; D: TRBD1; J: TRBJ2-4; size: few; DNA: TGTGCCAGCAGTGAACCTCGGACAGGGAAAAACATTCAGTACTTC; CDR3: CASSEPRTGKNIQYF
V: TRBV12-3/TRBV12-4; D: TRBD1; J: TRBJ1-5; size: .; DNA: TGTGCCAGCAGTTTAGCCCAGACAGGGAGGAAGAGAGGCAATCAGCCCCAGCATTTT; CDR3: CASSLAQTGRKRGNQPQHF
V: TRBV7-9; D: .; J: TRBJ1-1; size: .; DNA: TGTGCCAGCAGCTTAATGCAGGGGAACACTGAAGCTTTCTTT; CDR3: CASSLMQGNTEAFF